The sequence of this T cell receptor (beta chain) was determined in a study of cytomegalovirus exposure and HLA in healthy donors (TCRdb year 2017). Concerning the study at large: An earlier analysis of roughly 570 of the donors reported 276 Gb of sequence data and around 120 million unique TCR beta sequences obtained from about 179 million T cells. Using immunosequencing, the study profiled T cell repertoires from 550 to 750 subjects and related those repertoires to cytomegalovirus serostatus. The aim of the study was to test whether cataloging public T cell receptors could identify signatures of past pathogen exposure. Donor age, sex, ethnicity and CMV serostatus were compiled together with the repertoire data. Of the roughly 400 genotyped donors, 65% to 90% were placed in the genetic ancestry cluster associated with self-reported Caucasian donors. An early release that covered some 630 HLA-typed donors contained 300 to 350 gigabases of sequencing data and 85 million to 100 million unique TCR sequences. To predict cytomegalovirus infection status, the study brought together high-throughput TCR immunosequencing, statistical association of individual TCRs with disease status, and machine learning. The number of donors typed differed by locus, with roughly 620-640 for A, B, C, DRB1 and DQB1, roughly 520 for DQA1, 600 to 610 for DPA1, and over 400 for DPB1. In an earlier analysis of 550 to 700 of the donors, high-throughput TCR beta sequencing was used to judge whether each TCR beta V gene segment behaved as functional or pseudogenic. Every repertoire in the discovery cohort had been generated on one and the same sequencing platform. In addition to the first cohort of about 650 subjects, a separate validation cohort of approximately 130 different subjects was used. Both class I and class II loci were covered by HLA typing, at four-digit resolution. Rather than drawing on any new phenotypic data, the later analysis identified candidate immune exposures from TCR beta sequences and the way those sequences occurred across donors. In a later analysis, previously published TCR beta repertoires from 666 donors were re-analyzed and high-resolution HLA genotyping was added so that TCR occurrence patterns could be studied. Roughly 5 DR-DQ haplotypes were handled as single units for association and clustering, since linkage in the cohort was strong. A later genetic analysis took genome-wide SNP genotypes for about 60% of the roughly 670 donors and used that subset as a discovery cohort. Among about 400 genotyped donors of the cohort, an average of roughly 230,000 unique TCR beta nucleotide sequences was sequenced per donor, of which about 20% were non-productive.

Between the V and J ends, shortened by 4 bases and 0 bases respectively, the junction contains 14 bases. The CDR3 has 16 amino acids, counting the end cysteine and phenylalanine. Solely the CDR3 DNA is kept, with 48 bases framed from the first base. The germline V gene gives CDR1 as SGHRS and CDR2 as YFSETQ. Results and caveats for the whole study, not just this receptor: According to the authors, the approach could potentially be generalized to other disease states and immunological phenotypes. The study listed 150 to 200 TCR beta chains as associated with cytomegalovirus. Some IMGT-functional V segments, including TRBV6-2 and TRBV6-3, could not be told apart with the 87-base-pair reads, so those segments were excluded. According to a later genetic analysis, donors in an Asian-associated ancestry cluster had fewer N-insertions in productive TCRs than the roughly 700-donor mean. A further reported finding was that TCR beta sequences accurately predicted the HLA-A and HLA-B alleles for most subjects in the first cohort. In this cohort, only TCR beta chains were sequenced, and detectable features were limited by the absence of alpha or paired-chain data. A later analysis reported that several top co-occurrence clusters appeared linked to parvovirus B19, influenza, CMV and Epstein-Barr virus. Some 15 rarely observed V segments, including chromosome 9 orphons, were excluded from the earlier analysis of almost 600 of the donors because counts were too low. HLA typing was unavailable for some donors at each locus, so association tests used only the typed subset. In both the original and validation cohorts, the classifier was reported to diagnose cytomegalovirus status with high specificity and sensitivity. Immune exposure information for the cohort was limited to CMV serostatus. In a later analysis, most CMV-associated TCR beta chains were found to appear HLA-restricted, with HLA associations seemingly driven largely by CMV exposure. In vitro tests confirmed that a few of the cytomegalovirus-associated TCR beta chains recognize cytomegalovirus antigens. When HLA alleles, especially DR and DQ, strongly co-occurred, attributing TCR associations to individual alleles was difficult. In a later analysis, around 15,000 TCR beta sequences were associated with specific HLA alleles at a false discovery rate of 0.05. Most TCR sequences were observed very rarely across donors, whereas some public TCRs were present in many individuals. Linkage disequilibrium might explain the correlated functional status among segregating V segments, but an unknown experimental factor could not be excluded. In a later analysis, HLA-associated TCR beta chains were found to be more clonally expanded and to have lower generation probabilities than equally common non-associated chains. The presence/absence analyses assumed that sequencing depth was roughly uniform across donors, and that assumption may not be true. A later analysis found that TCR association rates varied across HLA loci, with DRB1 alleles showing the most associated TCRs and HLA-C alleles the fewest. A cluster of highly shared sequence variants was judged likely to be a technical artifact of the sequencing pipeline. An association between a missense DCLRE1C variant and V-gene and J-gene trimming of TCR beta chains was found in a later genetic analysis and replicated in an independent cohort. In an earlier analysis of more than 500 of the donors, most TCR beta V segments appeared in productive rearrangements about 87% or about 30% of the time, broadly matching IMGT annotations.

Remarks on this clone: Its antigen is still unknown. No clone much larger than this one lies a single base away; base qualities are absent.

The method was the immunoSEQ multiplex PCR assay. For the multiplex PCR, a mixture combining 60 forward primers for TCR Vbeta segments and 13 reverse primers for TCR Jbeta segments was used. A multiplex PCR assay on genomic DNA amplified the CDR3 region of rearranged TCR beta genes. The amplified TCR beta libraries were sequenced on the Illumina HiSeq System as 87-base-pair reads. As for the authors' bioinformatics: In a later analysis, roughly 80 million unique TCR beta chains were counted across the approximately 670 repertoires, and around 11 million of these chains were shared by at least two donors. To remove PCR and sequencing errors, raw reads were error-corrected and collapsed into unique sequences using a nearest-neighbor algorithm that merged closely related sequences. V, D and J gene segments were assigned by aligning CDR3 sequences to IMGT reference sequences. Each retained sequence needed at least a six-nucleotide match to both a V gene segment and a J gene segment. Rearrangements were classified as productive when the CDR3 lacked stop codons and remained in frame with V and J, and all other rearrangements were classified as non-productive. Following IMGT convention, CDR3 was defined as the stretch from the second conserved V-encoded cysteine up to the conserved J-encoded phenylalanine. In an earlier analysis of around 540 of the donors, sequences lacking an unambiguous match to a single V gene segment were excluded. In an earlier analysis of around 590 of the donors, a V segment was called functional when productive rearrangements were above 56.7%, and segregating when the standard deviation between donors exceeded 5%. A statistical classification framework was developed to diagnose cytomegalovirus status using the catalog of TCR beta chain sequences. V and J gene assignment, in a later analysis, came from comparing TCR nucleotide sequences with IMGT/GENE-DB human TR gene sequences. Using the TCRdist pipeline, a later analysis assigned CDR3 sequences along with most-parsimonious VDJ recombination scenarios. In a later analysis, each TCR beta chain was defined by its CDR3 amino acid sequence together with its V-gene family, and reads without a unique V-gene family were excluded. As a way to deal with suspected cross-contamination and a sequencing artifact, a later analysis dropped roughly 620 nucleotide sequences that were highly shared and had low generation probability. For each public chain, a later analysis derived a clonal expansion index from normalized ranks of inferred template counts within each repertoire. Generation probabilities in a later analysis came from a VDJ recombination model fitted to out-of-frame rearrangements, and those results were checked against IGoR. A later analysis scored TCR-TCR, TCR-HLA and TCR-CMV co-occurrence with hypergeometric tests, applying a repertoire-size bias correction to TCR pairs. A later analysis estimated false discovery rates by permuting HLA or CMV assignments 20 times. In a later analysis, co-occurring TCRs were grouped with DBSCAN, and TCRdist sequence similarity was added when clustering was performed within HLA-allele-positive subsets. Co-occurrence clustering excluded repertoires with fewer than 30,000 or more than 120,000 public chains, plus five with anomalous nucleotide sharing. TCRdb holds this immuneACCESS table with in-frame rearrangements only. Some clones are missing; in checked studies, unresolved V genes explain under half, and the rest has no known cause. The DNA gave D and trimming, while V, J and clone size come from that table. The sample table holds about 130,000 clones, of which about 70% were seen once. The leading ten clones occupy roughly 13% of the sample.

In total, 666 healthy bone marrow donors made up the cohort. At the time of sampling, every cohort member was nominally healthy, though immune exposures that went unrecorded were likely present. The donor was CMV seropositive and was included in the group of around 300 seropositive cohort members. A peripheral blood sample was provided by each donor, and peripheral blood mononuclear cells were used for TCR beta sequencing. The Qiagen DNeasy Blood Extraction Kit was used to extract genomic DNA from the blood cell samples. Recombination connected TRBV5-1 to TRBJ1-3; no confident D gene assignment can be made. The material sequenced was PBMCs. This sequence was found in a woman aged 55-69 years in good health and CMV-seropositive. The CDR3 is CASSAGLGHSGNTIYF. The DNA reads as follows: TGCGCCAGCAGCGCGGGCCTAGGCCACTCTGGAAACACCATATATTTT.